The 20 T cell receptor beta chains reported below all come from one sample, sequenced in a study of blood T cell repertoires in COVID-19. The data were produced by immunoSEQ multiplex PCR, yet TCRdb's version contains in-frame clones alone and is incomplete. The sample records around 200,000 clones, about 83% being singletons. Sequenced: peripheral blood. These receptors were taken from a man between 60 and 75 years old who had recovered from COVID-19.

This clone was detected once. V and J are TRBV9 and TRBJ1-1; maybe TRBD1 (6 bases). Germline CDR1 reads SGDLS; CDR2 reads YYNGEE. V dropped 2 bases and J dropped 4 bases, with 12 bases sitting between them. CDR3 size: 14 residues. The CDR3 loop is CASSVTGFGTEAFF. The CDR3 DNA reads as TGTGCCAGCAGCGTTACAGGGTTCGGCACTGAAGCTTTCTTT.

The chain links TRBV3-1 (or the pseudogene TRBV3-2) to TRBJ2-3; D gene ambiguous. The CDR3 contains 13 residues. CDR1 and CDR2 from the germline V gene are LGHDT and YNNKEL (reference sequence). Trimming cost V 4 bases and J 3 bases, with 8 bases left between them. In DNA, the CDR3 is TGTGCCAGCAGCCTTTTTAGAACAGATACGCAGTATTTT. Translating gives CASSLFRTDTQYF.

This rearrangement joins TRBV3-1 (or the pseudogene TRBV3-2) to TRBJ2-1; 12 bases align to TRBD2. Losses at the gene ends were 4 bases for V and 10 bases for J; bases not matched to a gene: 8. Germline loops: CDR1 LGHDT, CDR2 YNNKEL (reference sequence). This CDR3 region has 15 residues. In nucleotides, the CDR3 is TGTGCCAGCAGCCTGACTAGCGGGAGCCCCGGGGAGCAGTTCTTC. This sequence encodes CASSLTSGSPGEQFF.

The chain couples TRBV19 to TRBJ2-5; 8 bases map to TRBD2. V was clipped by 8 bases and J by 7 bases; unmatched bases: 9. Germline CDR1 and CDR2: LNHDA and SQIVND (reference sequence). CDR3 length: 13 residues. CDR3 DNA sequence: TGTGCCAGTCAGCCCGGGAGGGAGGGGACCCAGTACTTC. Protein product: CASQPGREGTQYF.

This rearrangement joins TRBV27 to TRBJ1-6; D gene ambiguous. Germline CDR1 reads MNHEY; CDR2 reads SMNVEV (reference sequence). V was cut by 5 bases and J by 4 bases, with 12 bases left in between. The CDR3 totals 15 residues. CDR3 DNA sequence: TGTGCCAGCAGTACCCCGAACGGGTATAATTCACCCCTCCACTTT. As protein: CASSTPNGYNSPLHF.

The J gene is TRBJ2-1, the V gene TRBV4-2; 14 bases are a match to TRBD2. The V gene's germline CDR1 is LGHNA and CDR2 YNFKEQ. The V segment lost 5 bases and the J segment 7 bases; nucleotides outside the gene matches: 13. The CDR3 is 18 residues long. In DNA, the CDR3 is TGTGCCAGCAGCTATGGACTAGCGGGAGGCTTGGATCAGAATGAGCAGTTCTTC. Translated, it gives CASSYGLAGGLDQNEQFF.

The chain couples TRBV3-1 (or the pseudogene TRBV3-2) to TRBJ1-3; D gene uncertain. From germline, CDR1 is LGHDT and CDR2 YNNKEL (reference sequence). The V gene lost 4 bases and the J gene lost 0 bases, with 7 bases spanning the gap. The CDR3 totals 14 residues. CDR3 residues: CASSRKSSGNTIYF. CDR3 bases: TGTGCCAGCAGCCGCAAGAGCTCTGGAAACACCATATATTTT.

The chain combines TRBV7-3 with TRBJ2-3; D possibly corresponds to TRBD2 (6 bases). Trimming shortened V by 2 bases and J by 3 bases, and 12 bases separated the two germline ends. The germline gives CDR1 SGHTA, CDR2 FQGTGA. The CDR3 spans 15 residues. The CDR3 is CASSLGTGMTDTQYF. The CDR3 coding sequence is TGTGCCAGCAGCTTAGGGACTGGCATGACAGATACGCAGTATTTT.

The CDR3 region is CASSDSGGPMGEQFF. As DNA, the CDR3 is TGTGCCAGCAGTGACTCCGGGGGGCCTATGGGTGAGCAGTTCTTC. The chain carries TRBV6-4 and TRBJ2-1; possible D gene TRBD2, 7 bases. The CDR3 covers 15 residues. Germline CDR1 is MRHNA and CDR2 is SNTAGT. Deletions cut 0 bases from V and 9 bases from J, with 15 bases between.

The table lists this clone with many counts. This chain joins TRBV19 and TRBJ2-5; a possible D gene is TRBD1 (6 bases). The CDR3 spans 16 residues. Germline lookup yields CDR1 LNHDA and CDR2 SQIVND (reference sequence). Trimming stripped 3 bases from V and 2 bases from J, with 16 bases between. In DNA, the CDR3 is TGTGCCAGTAGTATTGGTCTCAGAAGGGGGCAAGAGACCCAGTACTTC. Protein: CASSIGLRRGQETQYF.

The chain recombines TRBV6-5 with TRBJ1-5, with 7 bases fitting TRBD1. Germline V CDR1 and CDR2: MNHEY, SVGAGI. V trimming: 8 bases; J trimming: 1 base; junction bases outside the gene matches: 8. This CDR3 is built from 15 residues. This CDR3 reads CASRQGGSSNQPQHF. The CDR3 region has the DNA TGTGCCAGCCGACAAGGGGGCAGCAGCAATCAGCCCCAGCATTTT.

The V gene is TRBV27, the J gene TRBJ1-5; D gene uncertain. Per the germline V gene, CDR1 is MNHEY and CDR2 is SMNVEV (reference sequence). Trimming took 3 bases from V and 4 from J, leaving 7 bases between them. The CDR3 is 13 amino acids. CDR3 region: CASSFSSNQPQHF. The CDR3 DNA is TGTGCCAGCAGTTTCTCCTCTAATCAGCCCCAGCATTTT.

This clone has a handful of counts. J is TRBJ1-3 and V is TRBV11-3, with TRBD1 matching 7 bases. The CDR3 contains 13 residues. CDR1 and CDR2 (germline): SGHNT, YENEEA. Trimming cost V 5 bases and J 4 bases; bases outside gene matches: 2. CDR3 DNA: TGTGCCAGCAGCCAGGGGGACGGAAACACCATATATTTT. It encodes CASSQGDGNTIYF.

V is TRBV5-1 and J is TRBJ1-1; D is possibly TRBD1 (5 bases). Germline lookup yields CDR1 SGHRS and CDR2 YFSETQ. This CDR3 has 14 residues. Deletions cut 0 bases from V and 3 bases from J, with 9 bases between. Written as DNA, the CDR3 is TGCGCCAGCAGCTTGGCCCAGGGATACACTGAAGCTTTCTTT. This codes for CASSLAQGYTEAFF.

V is TRBV7-9 and J is TRBJ2-1; no clear D gene. The CDR3 runs to 12 residues. Trimming removed 5 bases from V and 9 bases from J, with 11 bases in between. Germline CDR1 and CDR2: SEHNR and FQNEAQ (reference sequence). The CDR3 nucleotides read TGTGCCAGCAGCCCCCCAAGGAGTGAGCAGTTCTTC. Translating it yields CASSPPRSEQFF. The full variable domain, with the rest looked up from reference TRBV7-9 and TRBJ2-1, is DTGVSQNPRHKITKRGQNVTFRCDPISEHNRLYWYRQTLGQGPEFLTYFQNEAQLEKSRLLSDRFSAERPKGSFSTLEIQRTEQGDSAMYLCASSPPRSEQFFGPGTRLTVL.

To note about this clone: Distinct nucleotide sequences in the sample also encode this CDR3. The chain links TRBV24-1 to TRBJ1-1; 7 bases are shared with TRBD1. This CDR3 region has 15 residues. The V gene's germline CDR1 is KGHDR and CDR2 SFDVKD. V shed 4 bases and J 2 bases; nucleotides not matched to a gene: 6. The CDR3 reads CATSDPRQGNTEAFF. The CDR3 DNA follows: TGTGCCACCAGTGACCCTCGACAGGGCAACACTGAAGCTTTCTTT.

The DNA for the CDR3 is TGTGCCAGTAGAAAGGGCAGGGAGGATGAAAAACTGTTTTTT. Encoded protein: CASRKGREDEKLFF. The rearrangement uses TRBV19 and TRBJ1-4; TRBD1 might be the D (5 bases). The CDR3 consists of 14 residues. CDR1 and CDR2 from the germline V gene are LNHDA and SQIVND (reference sequence). Trimming took off 6 bases at V and 6 bases at J, with 14 bases between the two ends.

The V call is TRBV19, the J call TRBJ1-1; D not resolved. The CDR3 has 16 residues. The ends were cut back, 7 bases at V and 3 bases at J, with 21 bases in the middle. In germline, CDR1 is LNHDA, CDR2 SQIVND (reference sequence). CDR3 sequence reads: CASTTRVKGGDTEAFF. CDR3 DNA sequence: TGTGCCAGTACCACGAGGGTCAAGGGAGGTGACACTGAAGCTTTCTTT.

V gene TRBV4-2 combines with J gene TRBJ2-3; 10 bases line up with TRBD2. Losses at the gene ends were 0 bases for V and 7 bases for J; bases not matched to a gene: 10. This CDR3 has 17 amino acids. The V gene's germline CDR1 is LGHNA and CDR2 YNFKEQ. The DNA for the CDR3 is TGTGCCAGCAGCCAAGATTTCGGGCTAGCGGGAGTATATACGCAGTATTTT. Translation gives CASSQDFGLAGVYTQYF.

This clone was recorded only once. The chain employs TRBV28 and TRBJ1-2, with 9 bases lining up with TRBD1. The germline gives CDR1 MDHEN, CDR2 SYDVKM. The CDR3 loop spans 14 amino acids. J lost 2 bases, V lost 7 bases, and 5 bases had no gene match. The CDR3 loop is CASKGTGRNYGYTF. CDR3 coding DNA: TGTGCCAGCAAGGGGACAGGGAGAAACTATGGCTACACCTTC.